The 27 T cell receptor beta chains below come from one sample, sequenced in a study of CD8 T cells in Susac syndrome. With random hexamers, roughly 0.5 to 1 ug RNA was reverse transcribed. One entry per CDR3 protein, called by TCRdb with MiXCR from the immunoSEQ multiplex PCR reads. The sample consists of around 300,000 distinct CDR3 sequences, over 75% of them appearing once. Sequenced: CD8+ T cells from PBMCs. The receptors here all came from a human donor with multiple sclerosis.

The chain links TRBV28 to TRBJ2-3; 7 nucleotides agree with TRBD1. Per the germline V gene, CDR1 is MDHEN and CDR2 is SYDVKM. The CDR3 contains 15 residues. V lost 5 bases to trimming and J lost 3 bases; unmatched junction nucleotides: 8. CDR3 nucleotides: TGTGCCAGCAGTCTAAGACAGGGTGAAACAGATACGCAGTATTTT. Translated, it gives CASSLRQGETDTQYF. Together with reference TRBV28 and TRBJ2-3, the CDR3 gives the full variable domain: DVKVTQSSRYLVKRTGEKVFLECVQDMDHENMFWYRQDPGLGLRLIYFSYDVKMKEKGDIPEGYSVSREKKERFSLILESASTNQTSMYLCASSLRQGETDTQYFGPGTRLTVL.

The V and J genes are TRBV28 and TRBJ2-2, with 10 bases matching TRBD2. The CDR3 is 17 amino acids. Germline V gene lookup returns CDR1 MDHEN and CDR2 SYDVKM. The J segment lost 7 bases and the V segment lost 5 bases, leaving 13 bases of the junction unmatched. CDR3 sequence (DNA): TGTGCCAGCAGTCCACTACCTCTAGCGGGAGACATCGGGGAGCTGTTTTTT. Residues: CASSPLPLAGDIGELFF.

The gene calls are TRBV19 and TRBJ2-2; D remains unclear. CDR3 length: 15 amino acids. CDR1 LNHDA and CDR2 SQIVND come from the germline V gene (reference sequence). The V and J ends lost 8 bases and 5 bases respectively, with 18 bases between them. In DNA, the CDR3 is TGTGCCAGTTATGAAAGGACCGAAATGACCGGGGAGCTGTTTTTT. Translation: CASYERTEMTGELFF. Full variable domain (missing parts from reference TRBV19 and TRBJ2-2): DGGITQSPKYLFRKEGQNVTLSCEQNLNHDAMYWYRQDPGQGLRLIYYSQIVNDFQKGDIAEGYSVSREKKESFPLTVTSAQKNPTAFYLCASYERTEMTGELFFGEGSRLTVL.

The J gene is TRBJ1-4, the V gene TRBV30; D is perhaps TRBD1 (5 bases). Looked up from germline, CDR1 is GTSNPN and CDR2 is SVGIG (reference sequence). This CDR3 is built from 14 residues. The ends were cut back, 7 bases at V and 3 bases at J, with 15 bases in the middle. This CDR3 reads CALTVSLANEKLFF. In nucleotides, the CDR3 is TGTGCCTTGACAGTCTCCCTAGCTAATGAAAAACTGTTTTTT.

The chain joins TRBV3-1 to TRBJ2-7, with 7 nucleotides matching TRBD1. The junction had 6 bases not matched to a gene; V was cut back by 5 bases and J by 5 bases. From germline, CDR1 is LGHDT and CDR2 YNNKEL (reference sequence). The CDR3 totals 13 residues. CDR3 DNA sequence: TGTGCCAGCAGCACACAGGGGTGGAACGAGCAGTACTTC. Its translation is CASSTQGWNEQYF.

In this sample, this clonotype turned up once. In DNA form, the CDR3 reads TGTGCCACCAATCCAGGGGCGGCAATAGGTGAAAAACTGTTTTTT. This sequence encodes CATNPGAAIGEKLFF. The genes are TRBV15 and TRBJ1-4; maybe TRBD1 (6 bases). CDR1 LNHNV and CDR2 YYDKDF come from the germline V gene (reference sequence). With 7 bases removed from V and 7 bases from J, the gap between germline ends came to 19 bases. The CDR3 covers 15 residues.

The chain is built from TRBV18 and TRBJ2-7, with no clear D. From germline, CDR1 is KGHSH and CDR2 LQKENI. The CDR3 runs 13 residues. V was pared by 3 bases and J by 3 bases, with 9 bases between. This CDR3 reads CASSPLDGYEQYF. DNA for the CDR3: TGTGCCAGCTCACCCCTGGATGGCTACGAGCAGTACTTC.

V and J are TRBV4-3 and TRBJ1-5, with a tentative D call TRBD1 (5 bases). The CDR3 has 16 residues. Germline assignment: CDR1 LGHNA and CDR2 YSLEER. Trimming left V 0 bases short and J 3 bases short, with 12 bases between. The CDR3 DNA reads TGCGCCAGCAGCCAAGATTACGGGACGGTCAATCAGCCCCAGCATTTT. Amino acids: CASSQDYGTVNQPQHF.

The J gene is TRBJ2-1, the V gene TRBV28; 8 nucleotides match TRBD1. This CDR3 is built from 13 residues. CDR1 MDHEN and CDR2 SYDVKM come from the germline V gene. V dropped 6 bases and J dropped 5; count of bases not matched to a gene: 3. CDR3 nucleotides: TGTGCCAGCAGCAGACAGGGGAACAATGAGCAGTTCTTC. Protein: CASSRQGNNEQFF. The full variable domain, rest sourced from reference TRBV28 and TRBJ2-1, is DVKVTQSSRYLVKRTGEKVFLECVQDMDHENMFWYRQDPGLGLRLIYFSYDVKMKEKGDIPEGYSVSREKKERFSLILESASTNQTSMYLCASSRQGNNEQFFGPGTRLTVL.

On this clonotype: An end of the junction does not agree with germline; a read error may underlie this. This sequence joins TRBV27 and TRBJ2-2; D may match TRBD1 or TRBD2 (7 bases each). The CDR3 has 16 residues. CDR1 and CDR2 from the germline V gene are MNHEY and SMNVEV (reference sequence). The CDR3 here is CASSLSQGGLAGELFF. In DNA, the CDR3 is TGTGCCAGCAGTCTATCTCAGGGGGGGCTGGCCGGGGAGCTGTTTTTT.

This sequence joins TRBV7-2 and TRBJ2-1; TRBD2 matches 10 bases. The J segment lost 9 bases and the V segment lost 4 bases, leaving 9 bases of the junction unmatched. In germline, CDR1 is SGHTA, CDR2 FQGNSA. The CDR3 has 15 residues. CDR3 nucleotide sequence: TGTGCCAGCAGCTCGGAGCGGGAGGGCCGGGGTGAGCAGTTCTTC. This sequence encodes CASSSEREGRGEQFF.

V and J are TRBV29-1 and TRBJ2-7; 10 bases are a match to TRBD2. This CDR3 region has 12 residues. Germline-derived CDR1 and CDR2 are SQVTM and ANQGSEA. J gave up 4 bases and V 7 bases, and 4 bases lay outside the gene matches. This CDR3 reads CSAGLAVYEQYF. In DNA form, the CDR3 reads TGCAGCGCCGGACTAGCGGTTTACGAGCAGTACTTC.

The V and J genes are TRBV20-1 and TRBJ1-3, with 9 bases fitting TRBD1. The germline gives CDR1 DFQATT, CDR2 SNEGSKA (reference sequence). The CDR3 is made up of 15 amino acids. The V gene end was trimmed by 1 base and the J gene end by 3 bases; junction bases not matched to a gene: 4. CDR3 amino acids: CSARGGQGLGNTIYF. DNA of the CDR3: TGCAGTGCTAGAGGTGGACAGGGGCTTGGAAACACCATATATTTT.

The chain recombines TRBV10-3 with TRBJ2-7, with unresolved D. Trimming removed 2 bases at V and 3 bases at J, with 8 bases between. Germline lookup yields CDR1 ENHRY and CDR2 SYGVKD. CDR3 length: 13 residues. CDR3 region: CAISEPNDYEQYF. CDR3 DNA sequence: TGTGCCATCAGTGAGCCGAATGACTACGAGCAGTACTTC.

The rearrangement joins TRBV7-9 to TRBJ1-5; D perhaps matches TRBD1 (5 bases). CDR1 SEHNR and CDR2 FQNEAQ come from the germline V gene (reference sequence). Trimming cost V 3 bases and J 0 bases, with 12 bases left between them. The CDR3 consists of 16 residues. CDR3 region: CASSFPGHNSNQPQHF. Here the CDR3 DNA reads TGTGCCAGCAGCTTCCCAGGGCACAATAGCAATCAGCCCCAGCATTTT.

This chain links TRBV2 with TRBJ2-7, with TRBD1 matching over 9 bases. There are 17 residues in the CDR3. Germline V gene data show CDR1 as SNHLY and CDR2 as FYNNEI. With V trimmed by 4 bases and J by 4 bases, 14 bases remained unmatched. In DNA form, the CDR3 reads TGTGCCAGCAGTGTGGTGGTATTTGGACAGGGGAATTACGAGCAGTACTTC. Amino acid sequence: CASSVVVFGQGNYEQYF. The full variable domain, with the rest looked up from reference TRBV2 and TRBJ2-7, is EPEVTQTPSHQVTQMGQEVILRCVPISNHLYFYWYRQILGQKVEFLVSFYNNEISEKSEIFDDQFSVERPDGSNFTLKIRSTKLEDSAMYFCASSVVVFGQGNYEQYFGPGTRLTVT.

This clonotype is a singleton in its sample. The DNA of the CDR3 is TGCAGTGCTGGGGCGGCGAGCTCCTACAATGAGCAGTTCTTC. It is translated as CSAGAASSYNEQFF. The gene calls are TRBV20-1 and TRBJ2-1; weak D call: TRBD1 (5 bases). CDR3 length: 14 residues. Trimming removed 5 bases at V and 0 bases at J, with 11 bases between. Germline-derived CDR1 and CDR2 are DFQATT and SNEGSKA (reference sequence).

This sequence joins TRBV6-6 and TRBJ1-1; D is unclear. The ends were cut back, 3 bases at V and 4 bases at J, with 12 bases in the middle. The germline gives CDR1 MNHNY, CDR2 SVGAGI (reference sequence). CDR3 length: 14 amino acids. CDR3 region: CASSYSGDGTEAFF. The CDR3 DNA follows: TGTGCCAGCAGTTATAGCGGGGATGGCACTGAAGCTTTCTTT.

The chain links TRBV7-8 to TRBJ2-1; no firm D call. Germline-derived CDR1 and CDR2 are SGHVS and FQNEAQ. With 1 base removed from V and 0 bases from J, the gap between germline ends came to 7 bases. The length of the CDR3 is 15 residues. CDR3 residues: CASSLGFGSYNEQFF. The CDR3, as DNA: TGTGCCAGCAGCTTAGGGTTCGGCTCCTACAATGAGCAGTTCTTC.

This chain uses TRBV6-2 or TRBV6-3 with TRBJ1-2, with D tentatively TRBD1 (6 bases). The germline V and J ends were trimmed by 6 bases and 4 bases, with 12 bases remaining between them. The germline gives CDR1 MNHEY, CDR2 SVGEGT. The CDR3 loop spans 13 amino acids. The CDR3 nucleotides are TGTGCCAGCAGACTAGGACAGCTCTATGGCTACACCTTC. This translates into CASRLGQLYGYTF.

The chain recombines TRBV29-1 with TRBJ2-5; TRBD2 aligns across 8 bases. The germline gives CDR1 SQVTM, CDR2 ANQGSEA. The CDR3 is 16 amino acids. V lost 4 bases and J lost 4; bases outside the gene matches: 14. The CDR3 here is CSVGPRRAGEGETQYF. CDR3 coding DNA: TGCAGCGTTGGCCCCCGTCGAGCGGGAGAGGGAGAGACCCAGTACTTC.

The gene calls are TRBV4-3 and TRBJ2-7, with no clear D. CDR3 length: 16 residues. In germline, CDR1 is LGHNA, CDR2 YSLEER. The V end lost 0 bases, the J end lost 6 bases, and 18 bases lay between the germline ends. CDR3 nucleotides: TGCGCCAGCAGCCAAGAGGTAGAAGGAATCGGCTCCGAGCAGTACTTC. Amino acids: CASSQEVEGIGSEQYF.

Only one count was recorded for this clonotype. DNA of the CDR3: TGTGCCAGCTCACCATCGCAGGGGCATAGCGAAAAACTGTTTTTT. Its translation: CASSPSQGHSEKLFF. This chain connects TRBV18 to TRBJ1-4; a weak D match, TRBD1 (6 bases). The germline V and J ends were trimmed by 2 bases and 8 bases, with 15 bases remaining between them. There are 15 residues in the CDR3. Germline values: CDR1 KGHSH, CDR2 LQKENI.

The chain carries TRBV4-2 and TRBJ2-4; D uncertain. Deletions cut 0 bases from V and 11 bases from J, with 11 bases between. CDR3 size: 13 residues. Germline-derived CDR1 and CDR2 are LGHNA and YNFKEQ. As DNA, the CDR3 is TGTGCCAGCAGCCAAGACTTTCGCATCGTTCAGTACTTC. Its protein is CASSQDFRIVQYF.

This sequence joins TRBV12-5 and TRBJ1-5, with D possibly being TRBD1 (5 bases). CDR3 length equals 13 residues. The germline gives CDR1 LGHNT, CDR2 FRNRAP. The V and J ends lost 6 bases and 4 bases respectively, with 10 bases between them. The CDR3 DNA reads as TGTGCTAGTGGGGGGGGAGGAAATCAGCCCCAGCATTTT. Amino acids: CASGGGGNQPQHF. The full variable domain, with the rest looked up from reference TRBV12-5 and TRBJ1-5, is DARVTQTPRHKVTEMGQEVTMRCQPILGHNTVFWYRQTMMQGLELLAYFRNRAPLDDSGMPKDRFSAEMPDATLATLKIQPSEPRDSAVYFCASGGGGNQPQHFGDGTRLSIL.

The chain couples TRBV12-3 or TRBV12-4 to TRBJ2-1; D is ambiguous. Trimming pared 2 bases from V and 8 bases from J, leaving 4 bases between. This CDR3 has 11 amino acids. The CDR3 DNA sequence: TGTGCCAGCAGTTTAACGGATGAGCAGTTCTTC. Its protein product is CASSLTDEQFF.

V is TRBV6-6 and J is TRBJ2-1; 8 nucleotides align to TRBD2. The germline CDR1 and CDR2 sequences are MNHNY and SVGAGI (reference sequence). Losses at the gene ends were 7 bases for V and 9 bases for J; bases not matched to a gene: 14. The CDR3 covers 15 residues. The CDR3 sequence: CASTSLAGGRGEQFF. Written as DNA, the CDR3 is TGTGCCAGCACTTCCTTGGCGGGGGGAAGGGGTGAGCAGTTCTTC.